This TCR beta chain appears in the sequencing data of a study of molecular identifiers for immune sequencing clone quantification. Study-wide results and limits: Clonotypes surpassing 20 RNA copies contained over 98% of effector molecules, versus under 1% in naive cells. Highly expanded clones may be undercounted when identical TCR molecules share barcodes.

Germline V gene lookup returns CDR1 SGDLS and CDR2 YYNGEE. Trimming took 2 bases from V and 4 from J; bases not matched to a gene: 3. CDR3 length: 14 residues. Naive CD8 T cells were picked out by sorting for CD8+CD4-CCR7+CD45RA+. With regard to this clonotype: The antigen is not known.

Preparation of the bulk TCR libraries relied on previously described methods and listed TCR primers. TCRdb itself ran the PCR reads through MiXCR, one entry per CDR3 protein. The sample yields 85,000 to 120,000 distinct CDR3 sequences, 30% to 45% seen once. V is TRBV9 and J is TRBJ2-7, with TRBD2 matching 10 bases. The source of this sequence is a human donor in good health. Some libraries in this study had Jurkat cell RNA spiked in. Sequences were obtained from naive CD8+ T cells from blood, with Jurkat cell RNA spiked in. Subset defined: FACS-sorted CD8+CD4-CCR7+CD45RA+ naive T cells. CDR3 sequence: CASSVGTSVYEQYF. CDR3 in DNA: TGTGCCAGCAGCGTGGGGACTAGCGTGTACGAGCAGTACTTC. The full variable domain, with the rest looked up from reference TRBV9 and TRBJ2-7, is DSGVTQTPKHLITATGQRVTLRCSPRSGDLSVYWYQQSLDQGLQFLIQYYNGEERAKGNILERFSAQQFPDLHSELNLSSLELGDSALYFCASSVGTSVYEQYFGPGTRLTVT.